Listed below are T cell receptor beta chains from one sample, sequenced in a study of beta chain features in type 1 diabetes. Produced via immunoSEQ multiplex PCR; TCRdb's table is partial and in-frame only. The sample lists around 250,000 clones; around 14% were seen once. The sequenced material came from naive CD4+ T cells from blood. The receptors stem from a man aged 25 to 40 with type 1 diabetes. The CDR3 runs from the conserved cysteine through the conserved F or W. A D gene is named only where the DNA matches it firmly. The size entry is marked missing in some rows and otherwise reads once, few, many or a size class.

>TRBJ1-1|TRBV6-4|NA|TRBD1
TGTGCCGGGGACAGGGGACACACTGAAGCTTTCTTT
CAGDRGHTEAFF
>TRBJ2-1|TRBV11-2|NA|TRBD2
TGTGCCAGCAGCTTATTAGGGACTAGCGGGGGGTACAATGAGCAGTTCTTC
CASSLLGTSGGYNEQFF
>TRBJ1-6|TRBV5-4|NA|NA
TGTGCCAGCAGCTGGGACTCGGACGGTAATTCACCCCTCCACTTT
CASSWDSDGNSPLHF
>TRBJ1-2|TRBV2|NA|TRBD1
TGTGCCACCCTAGGACAGGATATCTACACCTTC
CATLGQDIYTF
>TRBJ2-5|TRBV5-1|few|TRBD1
TGCGCCAGCAATACCGGGACAGGGCAAGAGACCCAGTACTTC
CASNTGTGQETQYF
>TRBJ2-7|TRBV19|few|TRBD1
TGTGCCAGTAGTCGGGACAGCTACTACGAGCAGTACTTC
CASSRDSYYEQYF
>TRBJ1-1|TRBV6-5|few|NA
TGTGCCAGCAGGGAGCAGGGAAACACTGAAGCTTTCTTT
CASREQGNTEAFF
>TRBJ2-7|TRBV5-1|few|TRBD2
TGCGCCAGCACCTCCGGACTAGCGGGAGCGGACGAGCAGTACTTC
CASTSGLAGADEQYF
>TRBJ1-3|TRBV30|NA|TRBD1
TGTGCCTGGAGTTTAATACAGGGGGCTGGAAACACCATATATTTT
CAWSLIQGAGNTIYF
>TRBJ2-5|TRBV5-4|NA|TRBD1
TGTGCCAGCAGCTTGCCGGGACAGGGAGGGGAGACCCAGTACTTC
CASSLPGQGGETQYF
>TRBJ1-5|TRBV7-9|NA|NA
TGTGCCAGCAGCCTTTCGGGGGGGGCCCAGCATTTT
CASSLSGGAQHF
>TRBJ2-7|TRBV6-5|few|TRBD1
TGTGCCACCGGGACAGGGCGGTACGAGCAGTACTTC
CATGTGRYEQYF
>TRBJ2-4|TRBV10-3|NA|TRBD1
TGTGCCATCAGTGAGTCACCCACAGGGGGAGGCGAAAACATTCAGTACTTC
CAISESPTGGGENIQYF
>TRBJ2-7|TRBV28|few|TRBD1
TGTGCCAGCAGGATTGGGGGACAGGGAAATTACGAGCAGTACTTC
CASRIGGQGNYEQYF
>TRBJ2-3|TRBV5-6|few|TRBD1
TGTGCCAGCCGTCAGTGGGACAGGGTCGAGTCAGATACGCAGTATTTT
CASRQWDRVESDTQYF
>TRBJ2-7|TRBV29-1|few|NA
TGCAGCGTTGCGGCGGAGGCAGACTACGAGCAGTACTTC
CSVAAEADYEQYF
>TRBJ1-1|TRBV29-1|NA|NA
TGCAGCGTTGGGGGCATGAACACTGAAGCTTTCTTT
CSVGGMNTEAFF
>TRBJ1-2|TRBV30|few|NA
TGTGCCTGGAGTGTAAGGAGGTCCACAGGGATCGGCTACACCTTC
CAWSVRRSTGIGYTF
>TRBJ2-5|TRBV7-2|few|TRBD2
TGTGCCAGCAGCTTAAAAACGGGAGGGTGGCAAGAGACCCAGTACTTC
CASSLKTGGWQETQYF
>TRBJ2-7|TRBV6-6|few|TRBD1
TGTGCCAGCAGTTACGTGACAGGGTCGTACGAGCAGTACTTC
CASSYVTGSYEQYF
>TRBJ2-5|TRBV18|NA|NA
TGTGCCAGCTCACCCCGGACAGACCAAGAGACCCAGTACTTC
CASSPRTDQETQYF
>TRBJ2-1|TRBV19|few|TRBD1
TGTGCCAGTACCATGGACAGGGACCCCTACAATGAGCAGTTCTTC
CASTMDRDPYNEQFF
>TRBJ2-3|TRBV29-1|NA|NA
TGCAGCGTTGAACAGGGCACAGATACGCAGTATTTT
CSVEQGTDTQYF
>TRBJ1-5|TRBV6-6|few|NA
TGTGCCAGCAGTTACGAAGCGGATCAGCCCCAGCATTTT
CASSYEADQPQHF
>TRBJ1-2|TRBV18|few|TRBD1
TGTGCCAGCTCACCTGAGGGACAGGGGACCTATGGCTACACCTTC
CASSPEGQGTYGYTF
>TRBJ1-1|TRBV18|NA|TRBD1
TGTGCCAGCTCACCACGACAGGGGGACACTGAAGCTTTCTTT
CASSPRQGDTEAFF
>TRBJ2-5|TRBV6-6|few|NA
TGTGCCAGTCGTGGGGCCGGAGAGACCCAGTACTTC
CASRGAGETQYF